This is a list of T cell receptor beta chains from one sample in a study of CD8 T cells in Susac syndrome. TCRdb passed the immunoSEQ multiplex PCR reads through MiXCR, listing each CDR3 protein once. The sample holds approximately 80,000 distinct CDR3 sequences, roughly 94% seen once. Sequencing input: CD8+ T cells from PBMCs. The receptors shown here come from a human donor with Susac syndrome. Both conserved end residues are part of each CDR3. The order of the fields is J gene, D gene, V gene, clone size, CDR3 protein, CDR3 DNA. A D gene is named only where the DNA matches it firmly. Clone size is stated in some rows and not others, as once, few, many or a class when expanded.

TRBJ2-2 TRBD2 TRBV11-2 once CASSPGFGLAGPTGELFF TGTGCCAGCAGCCCCGGATTCGGACTAGCGGGGCCGACCGGGGAGCTGTTTTTT
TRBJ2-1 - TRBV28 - CASSLTTGGGTGNEQFF TGTGCCAGCAGTCTAACTACCGGCGGGGGCACGGGCAATGAGCAGTTCTTC
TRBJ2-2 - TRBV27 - CASSLPANTGELFF TGTGCCAGCAGTTTACCCGCGAACACCGGGGAGCTGTTTTTT
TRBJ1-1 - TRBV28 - CASSFGPVPSEAFF TGTGCCAGCAGTTTTGGGCCAGTCCCTTCTGAAGCTTTCTTT
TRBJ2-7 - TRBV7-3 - CASSLRPTGRDEQYF TGTGCCAGCAGCTTAAGACCGACAGGAAGGGACGAGCAGTACTTC
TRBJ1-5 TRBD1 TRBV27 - CASSHALTTGEGNQPQHF TGTGCCAGCAGTCACGCCCTCACGACAGGGGAGGGCAATCAGCCCCAGCATTTT
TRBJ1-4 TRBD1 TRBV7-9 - CASSRDRGNEKLFF TGTGCCAGCAGCCGTGACAGGGGAAATGAAAAACTGTTTTTT
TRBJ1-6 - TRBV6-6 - CASSYLRTDNSPLHF TGTGCCAGCAGTTACCTCCGGACAGATAATTCACCCCTCCACTTT
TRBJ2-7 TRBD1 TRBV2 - CAIQDRVYEQYF TGTGCCATACAGGACAGGGTTTACGAGCAGTACTTC
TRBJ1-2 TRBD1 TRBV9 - CASSARGGSGGYTF TGTGCCAGCAGCGCCAGGGGGGGTTCAGGAGGCTACACCTTC
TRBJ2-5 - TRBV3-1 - CASSQRPGQQETQYF TGTGCCAGCAGCCAAAGGCCCGGACAGCAAGAGACCCAGTACTTC
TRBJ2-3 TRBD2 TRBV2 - CASRGLAGVTDTQYF TGTGCCAGCAGGGGACTAGCGGGGGTCACAGATACGCAGTATTTT
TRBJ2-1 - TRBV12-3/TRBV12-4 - CASSLLAPPDYNEQFF TGTGCCAGCAGTTTACTCGCGCCACCAGACTACAATGAGCAGTTCTTC
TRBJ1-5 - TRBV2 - CASRLPGDQPQHF TGTGCCAGTAGACTCCCAGGAGATCAGCCCCAGCATTTT
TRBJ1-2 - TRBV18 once CASSPVSRNNYGYTF TGTGCCAGCTCACCGGTTTCAAGAAATAACTATGGCTACACCTTC
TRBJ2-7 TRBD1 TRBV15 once CATSRDRQGTYEQYF TGTGCCACCAGCAGAGATCGACAGGGGACCTACGAGCAGTACTTC
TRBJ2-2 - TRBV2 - CASRGGGGELFF TGTGCCAGCAGGGGGGGCGGCGGGGAGCTGTTTTTT
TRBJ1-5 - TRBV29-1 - CSVEDRDSNQPQHF TGCAGCGTTGAAGATCGAGATAGCAATCAGCCCCAGCATTTT
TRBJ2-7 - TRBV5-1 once CASSPWGDEQYF TGCGCCAGCAGCCCATGGGGGGACGAGCAGTACTTC
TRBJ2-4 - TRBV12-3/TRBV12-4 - CASSFLKNIQYF TGTGCCAGCAGTTTTTTGAAGAACATTCAGTACTTC
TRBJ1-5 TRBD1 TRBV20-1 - CSARGIGQGSNQPQHF TGCAGTGCTAGAGGGATAGGACAGGGTAGCAATCAGCCCCAGCATTTT
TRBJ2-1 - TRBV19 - CASAAPLTGYEQFF TGTGCCAGTGCCGCCCCATTAACAGGGTACGAGCAGTTCTTC
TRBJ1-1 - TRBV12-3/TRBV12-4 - CASSLGGADTEAFF TGTGCCAGCAGTTTAGGGGGGGCTGACACTGAAGCTTTCTTT
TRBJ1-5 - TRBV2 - CASRGGQPQHF TGTGCCAGCAGAGGAGGTCAGCCCCAGCATTTT
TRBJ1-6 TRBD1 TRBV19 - CASSIRSWTGDSPLHF TGTGCCAGTAGTATTAGGTCTTGGACAGGGGATTCACCCCTCCACTTT
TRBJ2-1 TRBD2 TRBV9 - CASSVLAGGDEQFF TGTGCCAGCAGCGTCCTAGCGGGGGGGGATGAGCAGTTCTTC
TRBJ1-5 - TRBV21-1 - CASSKGVDNQPQHF TGTGCCAGCAGCAAAGGGGTTGACAATCAGCCCCAGCATTTT
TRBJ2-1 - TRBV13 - CASRDTGHNEQFF TGTGCCAGCAGAGATACAGGGCACAATGAGCAGTTCTTC
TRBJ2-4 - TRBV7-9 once CASSQPTDAKNIQYF TGTGCCAGCAGCCAACCGACGGATGCCAAAAACATTCAGTACTTC
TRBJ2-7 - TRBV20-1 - CSASSGTTHYEQYF TGCAGTGCTTCTTCCGGGACAACCCACTACGAGCAGTACTTC
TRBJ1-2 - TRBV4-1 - CASSARGGAAGYTF TGCGCCAGCAGCGCTCGAGGGGGGGCCGCGGGCTACACCTTC
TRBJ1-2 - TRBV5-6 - CASSIGNGFGYTF TGTGCCAGCAGCATTGGTAATGGGTTCGGCTACACCTTC
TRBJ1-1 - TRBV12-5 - CASGLGLNTEAFF TGTGCTAGTGGTTTGGGCCTCAACACTGAAGCTTTCTTT
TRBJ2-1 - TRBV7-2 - CASSDSLSSYNEQFF TGTGCCTCATCGGACAGCCTTAGCTCCTACAATGAGCAGTTCTTC
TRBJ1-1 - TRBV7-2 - CASSLGRYRTF TGTGCCAGCAGCTTAGGGCGATACAGGACCTTT
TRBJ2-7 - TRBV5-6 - CASSLGGGAGEQYF TGTGCCAGCAGCTTGGGTGGGGGGGCTGGCGAGCAGTACTTC
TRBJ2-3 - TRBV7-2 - CASSSVIAGLHTDTQYF TGTGCCAGCAGCTCCGTGATTGCTGGACTCCACACAGATACGCAGTATTTT
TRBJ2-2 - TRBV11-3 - CASSLVQDTGELFF TGTGCCAGCAGCTTAGTCCAGGACACCGGGGAGCTGTTTTTT
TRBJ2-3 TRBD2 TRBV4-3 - CASSEFSSGGFNTQYF TGCGCCAGCAGCGAATTCTCTAGCGGGGGGTTTAATACGCAGTATTTT
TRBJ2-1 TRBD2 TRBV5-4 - CASSGGGLEQFF TGTGCCAGCAGTGGGGGGGGACTAGAGCAGTTCTTC
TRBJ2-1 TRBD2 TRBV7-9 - CASSNRSGGAYNEQFF TGTGCCAGCAGCAACCGTAGCGGGGGGGCATATAATGAGCAGTTCTTC
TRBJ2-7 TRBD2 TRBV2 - CASSEGGF TGTGCCAGCAGTGAGGGAGGGTTC
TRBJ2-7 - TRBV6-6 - CASSYLLQDEQYF TGTGCCAGCAGTTACCTTCTGCAGGACGAGCAGTACTTC
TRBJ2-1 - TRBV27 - CASSSPASSSYNEQFF TGTGCCAGCAGTTCCCCTGCTTCAAGCTCCTACAATGAGCAGTTCTTC
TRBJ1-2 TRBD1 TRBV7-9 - CASSFRDRGRSEGYTF TGTGCCAGCAGCTTCAGGGACAGAGGGAGAAGTGAAGGCTACACCTTC
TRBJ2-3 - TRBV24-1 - CATSDLRTVTDTQYF TGTGCCACCAGTGATTTACGGACAGTTACCGATACGCAGTATTTT
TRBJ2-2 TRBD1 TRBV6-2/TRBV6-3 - CASSQYRDSPGELFF TGTGCCAGCAGTCAGTACCGGGACAGCCCTGGGGAGCTGTTTTTT
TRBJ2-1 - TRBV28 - CASSGGRPRRSSWQFF TGTGCCAGCAGCGGGGGTAGACCCCGGAGATCTTCGTGGCAGTTCTTC
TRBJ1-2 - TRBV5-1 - CASSLDQFHYGYTF TGCGCCAGCAGCTTGGATCAGTTCCACTATGGCTACACCTTC